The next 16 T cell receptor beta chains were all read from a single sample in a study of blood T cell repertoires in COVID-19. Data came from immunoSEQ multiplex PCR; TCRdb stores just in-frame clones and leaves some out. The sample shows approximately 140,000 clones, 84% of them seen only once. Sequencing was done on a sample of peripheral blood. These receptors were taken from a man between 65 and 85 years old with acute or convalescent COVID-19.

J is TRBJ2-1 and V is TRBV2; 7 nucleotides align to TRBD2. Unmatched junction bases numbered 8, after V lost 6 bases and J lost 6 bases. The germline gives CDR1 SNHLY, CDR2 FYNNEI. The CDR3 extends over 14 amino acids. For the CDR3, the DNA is TGTGCCAGCAGCCAAGCGGGGAGTCGCAATGAGCAGTTCTTC. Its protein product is CASSQAGSRNEQFF.

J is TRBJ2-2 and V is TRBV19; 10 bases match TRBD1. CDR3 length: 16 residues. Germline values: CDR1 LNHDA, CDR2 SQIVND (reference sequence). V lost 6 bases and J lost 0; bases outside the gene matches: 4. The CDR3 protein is CASSEGQGTNTGELFF. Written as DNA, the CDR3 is TGTGCCAGTAGCGAGGGACAGGGGACGAACACCGGGGAGCTGTTTTTT.

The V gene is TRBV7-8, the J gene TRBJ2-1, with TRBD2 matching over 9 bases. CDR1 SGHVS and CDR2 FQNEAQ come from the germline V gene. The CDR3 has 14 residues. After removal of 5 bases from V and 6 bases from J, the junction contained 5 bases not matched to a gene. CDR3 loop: CASSRMTSGNEQFF. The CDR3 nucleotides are TGTGCCAGCAGCCGTATGACTAGCGGCAATGAGCAGTTCTTC.

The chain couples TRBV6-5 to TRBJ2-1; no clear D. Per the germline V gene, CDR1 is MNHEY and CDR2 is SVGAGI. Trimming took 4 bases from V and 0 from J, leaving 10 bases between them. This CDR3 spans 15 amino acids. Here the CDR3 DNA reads TGTGCCAGCAGTTCTGACTGGAGCTCCTACAATGAGCAGTTCTTC. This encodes CASSSDWSSYNEQFF.

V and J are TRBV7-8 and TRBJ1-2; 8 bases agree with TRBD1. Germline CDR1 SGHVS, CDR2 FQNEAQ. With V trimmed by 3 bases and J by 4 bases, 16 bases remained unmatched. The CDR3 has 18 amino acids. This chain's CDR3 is CASSFGPGQESRAYGYTF. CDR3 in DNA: TGTGCCAGCAGCTTTGGTCCGGGACAGGAGAGTCGGGCCTATGGCTACACCTTC.

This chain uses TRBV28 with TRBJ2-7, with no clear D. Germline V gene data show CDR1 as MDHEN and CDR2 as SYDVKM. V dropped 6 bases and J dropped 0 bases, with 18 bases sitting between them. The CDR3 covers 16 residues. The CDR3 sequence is CASSPHGVRSSYEQYF. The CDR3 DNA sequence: TGTGCCAGCAGCCCCCACGGAGTTCGAAGCTCCTACGAGCAGTACTTC.

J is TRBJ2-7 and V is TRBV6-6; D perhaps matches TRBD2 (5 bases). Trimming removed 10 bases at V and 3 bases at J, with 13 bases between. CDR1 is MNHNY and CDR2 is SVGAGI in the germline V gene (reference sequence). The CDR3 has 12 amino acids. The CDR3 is CATLSAGYEQYF. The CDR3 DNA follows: TGTGCCACCCTGTCTGCGGGCTACGAGCAGTACTTC.

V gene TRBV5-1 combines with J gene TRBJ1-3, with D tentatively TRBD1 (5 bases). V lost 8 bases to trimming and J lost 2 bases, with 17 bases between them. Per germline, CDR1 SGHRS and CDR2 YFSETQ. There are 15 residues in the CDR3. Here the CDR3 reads CASGGEAGPGNTIYF. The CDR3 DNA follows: TGCGCCAGTGGGGGAGAAGCGGGTCCTGGAAACACCATATATTTT.

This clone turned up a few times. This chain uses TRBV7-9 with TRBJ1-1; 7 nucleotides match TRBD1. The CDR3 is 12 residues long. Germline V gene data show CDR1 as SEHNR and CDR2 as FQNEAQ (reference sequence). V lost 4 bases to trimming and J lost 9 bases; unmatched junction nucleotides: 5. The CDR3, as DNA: TGTGCCAGCAGCTCTCAGGGGGATCAAGCTTTCTTT. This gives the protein CASSSQGDQAFF. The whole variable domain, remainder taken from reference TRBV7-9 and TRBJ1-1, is DTGVSQNPRHKITKRGQNVTFRCDPISEHNRLYWYRQTLGQGPEFLTYFQNEAQLEKSRLLSDRFSAERPKGSFSTLEIQRTEQGDSAMYLCASSSQGDQAFFGQGTRLTVV.

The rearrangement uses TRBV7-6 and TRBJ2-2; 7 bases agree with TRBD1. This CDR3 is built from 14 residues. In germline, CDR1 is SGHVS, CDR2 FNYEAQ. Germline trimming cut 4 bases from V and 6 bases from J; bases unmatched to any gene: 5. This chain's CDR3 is CASSSNTGAGELFF. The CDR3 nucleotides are TGTGCCAGCAGCTCAAATACAGGGGCCGGGGAGCTGTTTTTT.

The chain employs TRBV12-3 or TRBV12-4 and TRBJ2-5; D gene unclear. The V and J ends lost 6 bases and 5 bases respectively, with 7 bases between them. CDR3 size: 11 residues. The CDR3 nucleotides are TGTGCCAGCAGGGAGACCGAGACCCAGTACTTC. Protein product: CASRETETQYF.

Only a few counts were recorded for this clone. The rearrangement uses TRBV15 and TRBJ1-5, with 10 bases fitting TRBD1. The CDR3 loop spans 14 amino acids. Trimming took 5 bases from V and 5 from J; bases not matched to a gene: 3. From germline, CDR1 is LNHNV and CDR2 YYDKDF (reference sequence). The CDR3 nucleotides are TGTGCCACCAGCTGGGACAGGGGCGATCAGCCCCAGCATTTT. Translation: CATSWDRGDQPQHF.

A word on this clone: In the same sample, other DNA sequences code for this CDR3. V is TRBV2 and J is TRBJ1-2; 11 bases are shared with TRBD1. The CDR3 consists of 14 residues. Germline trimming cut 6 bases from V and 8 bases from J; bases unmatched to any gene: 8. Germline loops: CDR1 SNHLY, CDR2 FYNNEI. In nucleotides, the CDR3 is TGTGCCAGCAGAGGAACGGGACAGGGGGGAGGCTACACCTTC. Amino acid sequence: CASRGTGQGGGYTF. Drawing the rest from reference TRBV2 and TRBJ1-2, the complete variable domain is EPEVTQTPSHQVTQMGQEVILRCVPISNHLYFYWYRQILGQKVEFLVSFYNNEISEKSEIFDDQFSVERPDGSNFTLKIRSTKLEDSAMYFCASRGTGQGGGYTFGSGTRLTVV.

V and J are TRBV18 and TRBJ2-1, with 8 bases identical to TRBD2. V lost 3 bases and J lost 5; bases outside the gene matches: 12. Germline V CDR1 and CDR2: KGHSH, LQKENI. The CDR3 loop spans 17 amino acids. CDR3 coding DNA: TGTGCCAGCTCACCTCCAAACAGCGGGAGTACTGACAATGAGCAGTTCTTC. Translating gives CASSPPNSGSTDNEQFF.

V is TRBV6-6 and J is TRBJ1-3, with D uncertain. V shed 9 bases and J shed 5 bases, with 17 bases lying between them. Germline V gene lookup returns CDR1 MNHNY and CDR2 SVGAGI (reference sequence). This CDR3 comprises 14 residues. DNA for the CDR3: TGTGCCAGTCACGACGACGGAGGGCGAAACACCATATATTTT. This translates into CASHDDGGRNTIYF.

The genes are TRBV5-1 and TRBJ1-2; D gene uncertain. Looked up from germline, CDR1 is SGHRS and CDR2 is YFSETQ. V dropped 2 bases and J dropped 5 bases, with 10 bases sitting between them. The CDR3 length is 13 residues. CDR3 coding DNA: TGCGCCAGCAGCTTCGCGGGAAGATATGGCTACACCTTC. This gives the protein CASSFAGRYGYTF.